These T cell receptor beta chains were read from a single sample in a study of early T cells in non-severe SARS-CoV-2 infection. TCRdb ran MiXCR on the 5' RACE reads and lists one entry per CDR3 protein. The sample records fewer than 100,000 distinct CDR3 sequences, around 13% being singletons. Material for sequencing was whole blood. The origin of the receptors is an adult who was a healthcare worker with PCR-confirmed SARS-CoV-2 infection or an uninfected control (not recorded which). CDR3s include the opening cysteine and the closing phenylalanine or tryptophan. The D gene is left open where the match is weak. Where a row states a size, it is once, few, many or the class of an expanded clone; other rows omit it.

clone size	V gene	J gene	D gene	CDR3 protein	CDR3 DNA
-	TRBV4-1	TRBJ2-7	-	CASSKRDTYEQYF	TGCGCCAGCAGCAAACGGGACACCTACGAGCAGTACTTC
-	TRBV20-1	TRBJ1-2	-	CSARHPDNYGYTF	TGCAGTGCTAGACACCCCGATAACTATGGCTACACCTTC
many	TRBV5-4	TRBJ1-1	-	CASSQGEGLNTEAFF	TGTGCCAGCAGCCAAGGGGAGGGCCTGAACACTGAAGCTTTCTTT
-	TRBV6-6	TRBJ2-4	TRBD1	CASSYGRDRGAGANIQYF	TGTGCCAGCAGTTACGGCCGGGACAGGGGAGCAGGGGCAAACATTCAGTACTTC
few	TRBV7-2	TRBJ2-3	-	CASSLARGTADTQYF	TGTGCCAGCAGCTTAGCGAGGGGGACGGCAGATACGCAGTATTTT
-	TRBV28	TRBJ1-2	-	CASSPRQSGYTF	TGTGCCAGCAGTCCACGACAGTCTGGCTACACCTTC
many	TRBV28	TRBJ2-2	-	CASGGNTGELFF	TGTGCCAGCGGGGGAAACACCGGGGAGCTGTTTTTT
medium-sized	TRBV27	TRBJ2-3	-	CASRGIGGTDTQYF	TGTGCCAGCAGGGGTATCGGGGGCACAGATACGCAGTATTTT
many	TRBV9	TRBJ2-2	-	CASSVEGGPGELFF	TGTGCCAGCAGCGTGGAGGGGGGCCCCGGGGAGCTGTTTTTT
many	TRBV10-2	TRBJ2-1	-	CASSLRSNEQFF	TGCGCCAGCAGTTTACGATCGAATGAGCAGTTCTTC
many	TRBV2	TRBJ2-3	-	CASKRRGGADTQYF	TGTGCCAGCAAGAGGAGAGGCGGGGCTGATACGCAGTATTTT
few	TRBV20-1	TRBJ2-7	TRBD2	CSAPRTSGYEQYF	TGCAGTGCCCCGAGGACTAGCGGCTACGAGCAGTACTTC
few	TRBV10-2	TRBJ2-6	-	CASGLGGGANVLTF	TGCGCCAGCGGCCTGGGTGGAGGGGCCAACGTCCTGACTTTC
few	TRBV3-1	TRBJ2-5	TRBD2	CASSLWRTSGRETQYF	TGTGCCAGCAGCCTTTGGAGGACTAGCGGTAGAGAGACCCAGTACTTC
few	TRBV13	TRBJ2-5	-	CASSSLARETQYF	TGTGCCAGCAGCTCCTTAGCCAGGGAGACCCAGTACTTC
-	TRBV9	TRBJ2-1	-	CASSPRDSLYNEQFF	TGTGCCAGCAGCCCGAGGGACTCGCTGTACAATGAGCAGTTCTTC
many	TRBV6-2/TRBV6-3	TRBJ2-1	-	CASSLSRGYNEQFF	TGTGCCAGCAGTTTATCAAGGGGGTACAATGAGCAGTTCTTC
many	TRBV6-1	TRBJ1-5	-	CASREDPGGAEQPQHF	TGTGCCAGCAGGGAGGACCCGGGGGGCGCGGAACAGCCCCAGCATTTT
many	TRBV2	TRBJ2-1	TRBD2	CASRRGRTSGGAVHEQFF	TGTGCCAGCAGGAGGGGTCGGACTAGCGGGGGTGCTGTCCATGAGCAGTTCTTC
-	TRBV28	TRBJ2-7	TRBD2	CASSLYAGGSYEQYF	TGTGCCAGCAGTTTATACGCGGGGGGTTCCTACGAGCAGTACTTC
-	TRBV6-2/TRBV6-3	TRBJ2-1	-	CASSYGSPEQFF	TGTGCCAGCAGTTACGGTAGTCCTGAGCAGTTCTTC
-	TRBV9	TRBJ1-2	-	CASRSEARYGYTF	TGTGCCAGCAGGTCGGAGGCCCGCTATGGCTACACCTTC
-	TRBV12-3/TRBV12-4	TRBJ1-4	-	CASRYPGSREKLFF	TGTGCCAGCAGGTATCCTGGGTCACGAGAAAAACTGTTTTTT
many	TRBV12-3/TRBV12-4	TRBJ2-7	-	CASSLRQGASYEQYF	TGTGCCAGCAGTTTAAGGCAAGGGGCGTCCTACGAGCAGTACTTC
many	TRBV12-3/TRBV12-4	TRBJ1-2	-	CASKLGSPWDYGYTF	TGTGCCAGCAAACTAGGGTCCCCCTGGGACTATGGCTACACCTTC
-	TRBV10-3	TRBJ2-3	-	CAISESGTSDTQYF	TGTGCCATCAGTGAGTCAGGGACCTCAGATACGCAGTATTTT
-	TRBV11-3	TRBJ1-3	-	CASSLRSGGSGNTIYF	TGTGCCAGCAGCCTCCGATCGGGGGGCTCTGGAAACACCATATATTTT
many	TRBV5-1	TRBJ1-1	TRBD1	CASSSPRTGGGTTEAFF	TGCGCCAGCAGCTCCCCTCGAACAGGGGGCGGTACCACTGAAGCTTTCTTT
many	TRBV5-1	TRBJ2-1	-	CASSRAPVGNEQFF	TGCGCCAGCAGCCGAGCCCCCGTGGGCAATGAGCAGTTCTTC
many	TRBV5-1	TRBJ2-3	-	CASSPSRSGSNTDTQYF	TGCGCCAGCAGTCCTAGTCGGTCGGGGTCCAACACAGATACGCAGTATTTT
many	TRBV12-3/TRBV12-4	TRBJ1-4	-	CASSLDSQSPREKLFF	TGTGCCAGCAGTTTAGACAGCCAGTCCCCGCGTGAAAAACTGTTTTTT
many	TRBV5-5	TRBJ2-3	TRBD2	CASSLGLADTQYF	TGTGCCAGCAGTCTGGGACTAGCCGATACGCAGTATTTT
-	TRBV27	TRBJ2-1	TRBD2	CASKMTPGTSSEQFF	TGTGCCAGCAAAATGACACCCGGGACTAGCTCAGAGCAGTTCTTC
few	TRBV27	TRBJ2-7	TRBD1	CATAGQGASEQYF	TGTGCCACCGCGGGACAGGGGGCTTCCGAGCAGTACTTC
many	TRBV6-5	TRBJ2-7	TRBD2	CASSRSASGGSSYEQYF	TGTGCCAGCAGTCGTTCGGCTAGCGGGGGCAGCTCCTACGAGCAGTACTTC
-	TRBV7-2	TRBJ1-2	TRBD1	CASSTYRGDNYGYTF	TGTGCCAGCAGCACTTACAGGGGGGACAACTATGGCTACACCTTC
many	TRBV20-1	TRBJ2-7	-	CSARDREGQGGSYEQYF	TGCAGTGCTAGAGATCGCGAGGGGCAGGGGGGGTCCTACGAGCAGTACTTC
-	TRBV3-1	TRBJ2-1	-	CASSQGAGPITYNEQFF	TGTGCCAGCAGCCAAGGTGCAGGGCCGATCACCTACAATGAGCAGTTCTTC
-	TRBV4-2	TRBJ2-3	TRBD1	CASSQVEGATQYF	TGTGCCAGCAGCCAAGTCGAGGGGGCGACGCAGTATTTT
many	TRBV7-9	TRBJ2-7	TRBD2	CASSFAGGGQYF	TGTGCCAGCAGCTTTGCCGGCGGGGGGCAGTACTTC
many	TRBV6-2/TRBV6-3	TRBJ1-5	TRBD1	CASSYRRSTGDQPQHF	TGTGCCAGCAGTTACCGGCGGTCTACAGGGGATCAGCCCCAGCATTTT
many	TRBV28	TRBJ2-7	-	CASRTPDSQYF	TGTGCCAGCAGAACCCCGGACAGCCAGTACTTC
-	TRBV11-2	TRBJ1-1	-	CASSLAPWTAVNTEAFF	TGTGCCAGCAGCTTAGCCCCGTGGACAGCTGTGAACACTGAAGCTTTCTTT
-	TRBV7-9	TRBJ2-2	-	CASSTEGYRAFGELFF	TGTGCCAGCAGCACAGAAGGGTACAGGGCCTTCGGGGAGCTGTTTTTT
many	TRBV3-1	TRBJ1-1	TRBD1	CASSHPDRGTEAFF	TGTGCCAGCAGCCACCCGGACAGGGGCACTGAAGCTTTCTTT
-	TRBV11-2	TRBJ2-7	-	CASSLGPRGYEQYF	TGTGCCAGCAGCTTAGGACCCAGGGGTTACGAGCAGTACTTC
few	TRBV7-9	TRBJ2-7	TRBD1	CASSARQGQYF	TGTGCCAGCAGCGCACGACAGGGACAGTACTTC
-	TRBV12-3/TRBV12-4	TRBJ1-2	-	CASRGGMVNYGYTF	TGTGCCAGCAGGGGAGGGATGGTAAACTATGGCTACACCTTC
few	TRBV13	TRBJ2-3	-	CASSPSGGGVDTQYF	TGTGCCAGCAGCCCCTCCGGTGGGGGAGTAGATACGCAGTATTTT
few	TRBV20-1	TRBJ1-1	-	CSARETGSQTEAFF	TGCAGTGCTAGGGAGACAGGTTCGCAGACTGAAGCTTTCTTT
few	TRBV6-1	TRBJ1-1	-	CASSTQGSSEAFF	TGTGCCAGCAGTACTCAGGGTAGCTCTGAAGCTTTCTTT
few	TRBV29-1	TRBJ2-5	-	CSVEQGPGETQYF	TGCAGCGTTGAACAGGGCCCTGGAGAGACCCAGTACTTC
many	TRBV27	TRBJ1-5	-	CASSPRQIGSTQPQHF	TGTGCCAGCAGTCCGCGACAGATAGGTAGCACTCAGCCCCAGCATTTT
many	TRBV20-1	TRBJ1-5	-	CSAWGASNQPQHF	TGCAGTGCTTGGGGGGCAAGCAATCAGCCCCAGCATTTT
few	TRBV2	TRBJ1-5	TRBD1	CASNLHQGQNQPQHF	TGTGCCAGCAATCTACACCAGGGACAGAATCAGCCCCAGCATTTT
many	TRBV29-1	TRBJ2-7	-	CSVGGSGSSYEQYF	TGCAGCGTTGGGGGAAGCGGTAGCTCCTACGAGCAGTACTTC
many	TRBV7-8	TRBJ2-6	-	CASSLDYEFSGANVLTF	TGTGCCAGCAGCTTAGACTACGAATTCTCTGGGGCCAACGTCCTGACTTTC